This T cell receptor (beta chain) was captured by sequencing in a study of type 1 regulatory T cells. As for the study in general: T-allo10 is an in vitro-generated, Tr1-enriched CD4 T cell product specific for alloantigen.

TCRdb called the reads again in MiXCR, with one record for every CDR3 protein. The table has around 69,000 distinct CDR3 sequences, about three fifths seen once. A note on this clonotype: Its antigen is undetermined.

Graft donor-derived T-allo10 cells were described as host-alloantigen-specific, anergic, and alloantigen-specifically suppressive. V dropped 5 bases and J dropped 6; count of bases not matched to a gene: 9. The germline CDR1 and CDR2 sequences are LGHNA and YSLEER. CDR3 length equals 15 residues. The receptor was derived from a human donor in good health. What was sequenced was cultured T cells, either the whole culture or a sorted T cell fraction (not recorded which). Sample subset: Tr1-enriched cell product generated in vitro against host alloantigens. The chain joins TRBV4-3 to TRBJ2-1; 8 bases match TRBD2. The CDR3 sequence: CASSKAGEGLNEQFF. Written as DNA, the CDR3 is TGCGCCAGCAGCAAAGCGGGGGAGGGCCTCAATGAGCAGTTCTTC.